The clone carrying this T cell receptor beta chain showed up just once. These data originate in a study of blood T cell repertoires in COVID-19. For the study at large: The origin of the acute and convalescent COVID-19 samples was the United States, Italy and Spain. PBMCs, B-cell-depleted T cells, or T cells were the source of the cDNA or gDNA that made up the material.

CDR1 and CDR2 from the germline V gene are SGDLS and YYNGEE. The V end lost 1 base, the J end lost 6 bases, and 12 bases lay between the germline ends. CDR3 length: 14 residues. In the original analysis: For nucleated cells, counts were estimated from reference gene primer amplification. The data were produced by immunoSEQ multiplex PCR, yet TCRdb's version contains in-frame clones alone and is incomplete. V, J and clone size were drawn from that table, and D and trimming were deduced from the DNA. The sample has 300,000 to 400,000 clones, 91% seen once. The material sequenced was peripheral blood. This clonotype was sampled from a woman younger than 35 who had recovered from COVID-19. The chain joins TRBV9 to TRBJ2-3; no clear D. The CDR3 region has the DNA TGTGCCAGCAGCGTAAGCCAGGTGGGCGATACGCAGTATTTT. Encoded protein: CASSVSQVGDTQYF.